This T cell receptor (beta chain) was sequenced during a study of CD8 T cells in ankylosing spondylitis. The study, taken as a whole, reports: In reactive arthritis synovial fluid and blood, some motif variants had been reported before. CD8+ disease-linked clones were present at relatively low frequencies in blood.

V was shortened by 1 base and J by 5 bases, with 12 bases between the two germline ends. The length of the CDR3 is 15 residues. This clonotype was found a few times. Its target is not known. Each TCR beta library was made by quantitative 5'-RACE that incorporated molecular barcodes. TCRdb itself ran the 5' RACE reads through MiXCR, one entry per CDR3 protein. The sample gives about 90,000 distinct CDR3 sequences, roughly 27% of which show up once; nearly 60% is in the top ten. The sequence was collected from a male donor with ankylosing spondylitis or in good health (not recorded which). J is TRBJ1-5 and V is TRBV12-3 or TRBV12-4; weak D call: TRBD1 (6 bases). Sample: blood, either unsorted or a sorted T cell fraction (not recorded which). CDR3: CASSLGGGLDQPQHF. In nucleotides, the CDR3 is TGTGCCAGCAGTTTAGGGGGGGGGCTAGATCAGCCCCAGCATTTT.